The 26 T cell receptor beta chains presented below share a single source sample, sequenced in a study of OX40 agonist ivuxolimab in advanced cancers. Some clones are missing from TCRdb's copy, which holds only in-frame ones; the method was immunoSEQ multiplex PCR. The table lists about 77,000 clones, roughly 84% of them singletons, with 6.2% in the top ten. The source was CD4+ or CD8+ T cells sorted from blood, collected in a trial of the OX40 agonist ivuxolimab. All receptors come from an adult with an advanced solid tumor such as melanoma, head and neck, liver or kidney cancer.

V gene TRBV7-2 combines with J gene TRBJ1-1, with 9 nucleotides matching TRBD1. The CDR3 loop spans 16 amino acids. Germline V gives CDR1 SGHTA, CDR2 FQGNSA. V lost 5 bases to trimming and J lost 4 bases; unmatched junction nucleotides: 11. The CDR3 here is CASSRLLGQGGTEAFF. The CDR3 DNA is TGTGCCAGCAGCAGACTACTGGGACAGGGAGGCACTGAAGCTTTCTTT.

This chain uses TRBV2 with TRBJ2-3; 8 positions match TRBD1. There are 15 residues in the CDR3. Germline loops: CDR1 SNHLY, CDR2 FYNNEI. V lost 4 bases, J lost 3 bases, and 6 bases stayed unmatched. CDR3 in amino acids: CASSARTGLTDTQYF. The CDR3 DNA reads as TGTGCCAGCAGTGCACGGACAGGGCTGACAGATACGCAGTATTTT.

This CDR3 is CASSTTGTGVLFYGYTF. The DNA of the CDR3 is TGTGCCAGCAGTACGACCGGGACAGGCGTTTTATTTTATGGCTACACCTTC. The chain is built from TRBV28 and TRBJ1-2; TRBD1 matches 8 bases. Germline-derived CDR1 and CDR2 are MDHEN and SYDVKM. V dropped 5 bases and J dropped 5; count of bases not matched to a gene: 16. The CDR3 is made up of 17 amino acids.

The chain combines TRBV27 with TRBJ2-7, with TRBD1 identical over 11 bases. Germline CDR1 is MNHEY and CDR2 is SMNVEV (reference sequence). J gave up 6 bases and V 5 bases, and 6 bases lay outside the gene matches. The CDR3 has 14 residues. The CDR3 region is CASSRRDRGAEQYF. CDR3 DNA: TGTGCCAGCAGTCGAAGGGACAGGGGGGCCGAGCAGTACTTC.

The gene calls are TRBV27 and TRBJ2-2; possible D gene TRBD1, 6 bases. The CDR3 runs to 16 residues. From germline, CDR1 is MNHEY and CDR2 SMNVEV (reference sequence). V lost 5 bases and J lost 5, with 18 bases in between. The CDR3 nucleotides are TGTGCCAGCAGTCCCTGGGAACAGGGTGAGACCGGGGAGCTGTTTTTT. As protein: CASSPWEQGETGELFF.

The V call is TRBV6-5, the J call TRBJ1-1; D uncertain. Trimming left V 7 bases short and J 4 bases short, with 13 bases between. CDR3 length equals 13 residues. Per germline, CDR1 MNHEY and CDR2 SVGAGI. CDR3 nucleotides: TGTGCCAGCACGAAGGCGGAGGGCACTGAAGCTTTCTTT. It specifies CASTKAEGTEAFF.

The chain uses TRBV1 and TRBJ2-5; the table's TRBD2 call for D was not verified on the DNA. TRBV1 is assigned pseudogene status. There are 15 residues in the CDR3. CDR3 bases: TGCACCAGCAGCTGCAAACGGGGGATTCGTGGGACCCAGTACTTC. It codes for CTSSCKRGIRGTQYF.

Here the CDR3 reads CSVPGPGASYEQYF. The CDR3 region has the DNA TGCAGCGTCCCCGGCCCGGGGGCGTCCTACGAGCAGTACTTC. The chain is built from TRBV29-1 and TRBJ2-7, with D perhaps being TRBD1 or TRBD2 (6 bases each). The CDR3 is made up of 14 amino acids. CDR1 is SQVTM, CDR2 ANQGSEA, per germline. The V gene lost 6 bases and the J gene lost 1 base, with 16 bases spanning the gap.

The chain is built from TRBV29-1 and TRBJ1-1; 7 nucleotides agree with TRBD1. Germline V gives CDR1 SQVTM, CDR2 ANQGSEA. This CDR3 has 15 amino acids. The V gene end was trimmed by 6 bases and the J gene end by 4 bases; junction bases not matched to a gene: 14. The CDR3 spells CSVGQGGTWSTEAFF. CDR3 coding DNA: TGCAGCGTGGGTCAGGGGGGAACCTGGAGCACTGAAGCTTTCTTT.

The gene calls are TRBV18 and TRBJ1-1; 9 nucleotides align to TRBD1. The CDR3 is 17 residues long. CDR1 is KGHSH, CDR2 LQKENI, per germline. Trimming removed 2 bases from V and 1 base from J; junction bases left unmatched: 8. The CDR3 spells CASSPGTGYVANTEAFF. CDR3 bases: TGTGCCAGCTCACCAGGGACAGGGTACGTAGCGAACACTGAAGCTTTCTTT.

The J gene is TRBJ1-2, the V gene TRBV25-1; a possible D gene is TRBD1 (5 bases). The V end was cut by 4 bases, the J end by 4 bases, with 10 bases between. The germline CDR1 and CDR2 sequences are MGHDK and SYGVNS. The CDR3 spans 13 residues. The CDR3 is CASSGWTPYGYTF. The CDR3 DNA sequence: TGTGCCAGCAGTGGTTGGACACCCTATGGCTACACCTTC.

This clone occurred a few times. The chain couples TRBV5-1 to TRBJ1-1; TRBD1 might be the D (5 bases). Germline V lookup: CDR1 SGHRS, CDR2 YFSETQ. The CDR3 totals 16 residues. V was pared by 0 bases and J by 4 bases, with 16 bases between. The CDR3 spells CASSLGSFTRGTEAFF. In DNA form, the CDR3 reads TGCGCCAGCAGCTTGGGGAGTTTCACGAGGGGCACTGAAGCTTTCTTT.

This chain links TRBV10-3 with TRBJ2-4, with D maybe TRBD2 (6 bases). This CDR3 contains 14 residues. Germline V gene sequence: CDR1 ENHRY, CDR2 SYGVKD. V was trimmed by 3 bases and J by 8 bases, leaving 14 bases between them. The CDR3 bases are TGTGCCATCAGTGACCCGGGACTTCATGACATTCAGTACTTC. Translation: CAISDPGLHDIQYF.

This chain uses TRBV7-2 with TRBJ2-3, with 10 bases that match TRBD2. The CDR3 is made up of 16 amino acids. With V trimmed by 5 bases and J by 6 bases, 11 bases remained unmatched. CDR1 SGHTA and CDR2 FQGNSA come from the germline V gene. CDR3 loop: CASSLTSGAHSDTQYF. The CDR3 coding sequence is TGTGCCAGCAGCCTAACTAGCGGGGCTCACTCGGATACGCAGTATTTT. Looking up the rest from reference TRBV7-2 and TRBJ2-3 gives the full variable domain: GAGVSQSPSNKVTEKGKDVELRCDPISGHTALYWYRQSLGQGLEFLIYFQGNSAPDKSGLPSDRFSAERTGGSVSTLTIQRTQQEDSAVYLCASSLTSGAHSDTQYFGPGTRLTVL.

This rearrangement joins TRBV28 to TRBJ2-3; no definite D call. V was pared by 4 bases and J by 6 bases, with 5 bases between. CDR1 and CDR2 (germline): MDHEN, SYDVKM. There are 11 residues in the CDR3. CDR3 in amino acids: CASSSRDTQYF. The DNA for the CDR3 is TGTGCCAGCAGTTCAAGGGATACGCAGTATTTT.

The CDR3 DNA sequence: TGCGCCAGCAGCCTTGGTGGGAGTAAATACAATGAGCAGTTCTTC. Encoded protein: CASSLGGSKYNEQFF. The V and J genes are TRBV4-3 and TRBJ2-1; tentatively, D is TRBD2 (5 bases). The CDR3 length is 15 residues. Germline lookup yields CDR1 LGHNA and CDR2 YSLEER. The V gene lost 4 bases and the J gene lost 4 bases, with 14 bases spanning the gap.

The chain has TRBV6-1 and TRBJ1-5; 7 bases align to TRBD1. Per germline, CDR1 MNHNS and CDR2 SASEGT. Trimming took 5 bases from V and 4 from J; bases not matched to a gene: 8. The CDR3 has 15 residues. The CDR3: CASSLRDSPNQPQHF. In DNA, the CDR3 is TGTGCCAGCAGTTTAAGGGACAGTCCTAATCAGCCCCAGCATTTT.

The CDR3 loop reads CASSLGTSGRAETQYF. The DNA for the CDR3 is TGTGCCAGCAGCCTGGGGACTAGCGGGAGGGCCGAGACCCAGTACTTC. The chain joins TRBV5-4 to TRBJ2-5; 16 positions agree with TRBD2. CDR3 length equals 16 residues. V was pared by 4 bases and J by 5 bases, with 5 bases of the junction left unmatched. Germline V CDR1 and CDR2: SGHNT, YYREEE (reference sequence). Variable domain in full (rest from reference TRBV5-4 and TRBJ2-5): ETGVTQSPTHLIKTRGQQVTLRCSSQSGHNTVSWYQQALGQGPQFIFQYYREEENGRGNFPPRFSGLQFPNYSSELNVNALELDDSALYLCASSLGTSGRAETQYFGPGTRLLVL.

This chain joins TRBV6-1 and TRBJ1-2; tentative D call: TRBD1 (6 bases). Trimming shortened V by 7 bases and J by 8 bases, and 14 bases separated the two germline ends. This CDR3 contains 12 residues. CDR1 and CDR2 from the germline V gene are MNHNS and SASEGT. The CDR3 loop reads CASKGGLYGYTF. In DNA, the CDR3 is TGTGCCAGCAAGGGGGGGCTGTACGGCTACACCTTC.

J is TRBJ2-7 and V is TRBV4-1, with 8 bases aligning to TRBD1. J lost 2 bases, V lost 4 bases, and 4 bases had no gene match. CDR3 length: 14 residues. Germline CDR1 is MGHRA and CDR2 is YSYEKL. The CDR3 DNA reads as TGCGCCAGCAGCCCGATGACAGGGGCCTACGAGCAGTACTTC. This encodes CASSPMTGAYEQYF.

The CDR3, as DNA: TGTGCCAGCAGCTTGGGGAGGTACCAAAACTATGGCTACACCTTC. It codes for CASSLGRYQNYGYTF. V and J are TRBV5-6 and TRBJ1-2; no reliable D call. CDR1 SGHDT and CDR2 YYEEEE come from the germline V gene. CDR3 length equals 15 residues. Trimming shortened V by 0 bases and J by 2 bases, and 11 bases separated the two germline ends.

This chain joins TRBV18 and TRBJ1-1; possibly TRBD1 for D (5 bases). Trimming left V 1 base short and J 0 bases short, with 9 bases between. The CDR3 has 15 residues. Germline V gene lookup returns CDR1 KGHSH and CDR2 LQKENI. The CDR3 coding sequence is TGTGCCAGCTCACCACAGGGGTCTATGAACACTGAAGCTTTCTTT. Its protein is CASSPQGSMNTEAFF.

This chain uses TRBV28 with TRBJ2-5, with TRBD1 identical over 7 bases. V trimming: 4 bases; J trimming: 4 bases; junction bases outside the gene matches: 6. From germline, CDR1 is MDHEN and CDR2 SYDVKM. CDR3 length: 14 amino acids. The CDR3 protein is CASSSPTGTETQYF. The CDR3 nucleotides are TGTGCCAGCAGTTCTCCGACAGGGACAGAGACCCAGTACTTC.

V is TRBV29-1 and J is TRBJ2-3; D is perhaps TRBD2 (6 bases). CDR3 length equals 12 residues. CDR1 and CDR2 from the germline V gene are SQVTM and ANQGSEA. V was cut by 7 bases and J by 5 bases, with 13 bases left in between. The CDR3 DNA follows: TGCAGCGGCGGTGGGGGGAGAGATACGCAGTATTTT. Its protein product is CSGGGGRDTQYF.

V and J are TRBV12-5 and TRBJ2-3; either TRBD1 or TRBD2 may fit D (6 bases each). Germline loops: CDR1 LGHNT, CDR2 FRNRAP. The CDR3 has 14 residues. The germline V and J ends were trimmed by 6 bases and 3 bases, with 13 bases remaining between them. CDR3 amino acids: CASGHGGVTDTQYF. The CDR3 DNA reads TGTGCTAGTGGCCACGGGGGCGTAACAGATACGCAGTATTTT.

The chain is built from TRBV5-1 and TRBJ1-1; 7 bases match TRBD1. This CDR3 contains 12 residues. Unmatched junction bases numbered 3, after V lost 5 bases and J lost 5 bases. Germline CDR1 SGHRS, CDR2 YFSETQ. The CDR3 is CASSLQGTEAFF. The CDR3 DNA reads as TGCGCCAGCAGTCTACAGGGGACTGAAGCTTTCTTT.